The 6 T cell receptor beta chains below come from one sample, sequenced in a study of T-cell memory formation after mild COVID-19. TCRdb reprocessed the 5' RACE reads via MiXCR and lists one record per CDR3 protein. The sample yields around 440,000 distinct CDR3 sequences, approximately 18% seen once. The sequenced sample was PBMCs or a T cell subset sorted from them (not recorded which). These receptors originate from an adult woman who had mild COVID-19 (a few samples of this study predate the infection). Cell type and time point are not known.

In this sample, this clonotype turned up a few times. This chain uses TRBV20-1 with TRBJ1-1, with D perhaps TRBD1 (6 bases). Per germline, CDR1 DFQATT and CDR2 SNEGSKA (reference sequence). Trimming stripped 5 bases from V and 4 bases from J, with 14 bases between. The CDR3 extends over 13 amino acids. For the CDR3, the DNA is TGCAGTGCTCACCGGGACAAGGGCACTGAAGCTTTCTTT. It encodes CSAHRDKGTEAFF.

The chain carries TRBV5-1 and TRBJ2-7; TRBD2 matches at 8 bases. V lost 4 bases, J lost 5 bases, and 11 bases stayed unmatched. Looked up from germline, CDR1 is SGHRS and CDR2 is YFSETQ. The CDR3 has 15 amino acids. The CDR3 spells CASSQSGTRPHEQYF. For the CDR3, the DNA is TGCGCCAGCAGCCAGTCCGGGACTAGACCTCACGAGCAGTACTTC.

V and J are TRBV12-3 or TRBV12-4 and TRBJ2-7; D unresolved. Trimming removed 4 bases at V and 0 bases at J, with 10 bases between. There are 14 residues in the CDR3. The CDR3 DNA follows: TGTGCCAGCAGTTCAGACACGAGCTCCTACGAGCAGTACTTC. It is translated as CASSSDTSSYEQYF.

This clonotype occurred many times. This chain links TRBV7-8 with TRBJ2-7; TRBD1 is a possible D gene (5 bases). The CDR3 is 16 amino acids. The germline V gene has CDR1 SGHVS and CDR2 FQNEAQ. The V end lost 8 bases, the J end lost 3 bases, and 23 bases lay between the germline ends. CDR3 sequence reads: CASRAQKDSSLYEQYF. The CDR3 DNA sequence: TGTGCCAGCCGGGCGCAGAAAGACAGCAGCCTCTACGAGCAGTACTTC.

The chain recombines TRBV9 with TRBJ2-1; 12 bases agree with TRBD1. The trim removed 4 bases at V and 8 bases at J, leaving 7 bases unmatched. This CDR3 is built from 15 residues. Germline V gives CDR1 SGDLS, CDR2 YYNGEE. CDR3 nucleotides: TGTGCCAGCAGCCGGGGACAGGGGGCCTTCCATGAGCAGTTCTTC. It codes for CASSRGQGAFHEQFF.

Points on this clonotype: At one boundary the junction diverges from the germline segment, which might be a read error. The V and J genes are TRBV5-1 and TRBJ2-3, with a tentative D call TRBD2 (6 bases). The V gene's germline CDR1 is SGHRS and CDR2 YFSETQ. This CDR3 region has 16 residues. The CDR3 bases are TGCGCCAGCAGCTTGGGTTCCGGGGGTCGCACAGATACGAAGTATTTT. It yields the protein CASSLGSGGRTDTKYF.